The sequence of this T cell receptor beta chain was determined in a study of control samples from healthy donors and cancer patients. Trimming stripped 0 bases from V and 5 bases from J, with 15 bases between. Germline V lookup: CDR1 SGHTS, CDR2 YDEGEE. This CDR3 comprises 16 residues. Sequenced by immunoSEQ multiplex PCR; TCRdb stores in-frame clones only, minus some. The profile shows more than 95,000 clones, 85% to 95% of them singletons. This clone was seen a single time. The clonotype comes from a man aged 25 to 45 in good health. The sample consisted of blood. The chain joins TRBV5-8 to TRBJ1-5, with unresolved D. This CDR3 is CASSLATFSPDQPQHF. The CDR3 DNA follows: TGTGCCAGCAGCTTGGCAACCTTTTCGCCGGATCAGCCCCAGCATTTT. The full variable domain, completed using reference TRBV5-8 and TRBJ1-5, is EAGVTQSPTHLIKTRGQQATLRCSPISGHTSVYWYQQALGLGLQFLLWYDEGEERNRGNFPPRFSGRQFPNYSSELNVNALELEDSALYLCASSLATFSPDQPQHFGDGTRLSIL.